This T cell receptor beta chain appears in the sequencing data of a study of blood T cells in healthy people across ages. Alongside a J-beta primer mix, a sample-barcoded 5' primer served in a second PCR lasting about 7 to 11 cycles. A template-switch adaptor containing 12 random nucleotides labeled each cDNA molecule. Each CDR3 protein is one row after TCRdb ran MiXCR on the 5' RACE reads. The profile shows approximately 360,000 distinct CDR3 sequences, 50% to 60% of them singletons. Trimming removed 0 bases from V and 3 bases from J, with 11 bases in between. The CDR3 sequence is 16 residues long. The germline CDR1 and CDR2 sequences are LGHNA and YNFKEQ. Remarks on this clonotype: Its antigen is currently unknown.

Overall study results and limits: For the donors, CMV status was unknown and possibly confounded expanded clonotype changes. Measured against age, TCR beta diversity per million T cells decreased in a roughly linear manner. It was held that the diversity estimates obtained from one million T cells were underestimates.

The sample was blood. The rearrangement joins TRBV4-2 to TRBJ1-4; perhaps TRBD1 as D (6 bases). The TCR comes from a man aged 60 to 75 in good health. This CDR3 reads CASSQDPGAANEKLFF. The CDR3 region has the DNA TGTGCCAGCAGCCAAGACCCAGGGGCAGCTAATGAAAAACTGTTTTTT.